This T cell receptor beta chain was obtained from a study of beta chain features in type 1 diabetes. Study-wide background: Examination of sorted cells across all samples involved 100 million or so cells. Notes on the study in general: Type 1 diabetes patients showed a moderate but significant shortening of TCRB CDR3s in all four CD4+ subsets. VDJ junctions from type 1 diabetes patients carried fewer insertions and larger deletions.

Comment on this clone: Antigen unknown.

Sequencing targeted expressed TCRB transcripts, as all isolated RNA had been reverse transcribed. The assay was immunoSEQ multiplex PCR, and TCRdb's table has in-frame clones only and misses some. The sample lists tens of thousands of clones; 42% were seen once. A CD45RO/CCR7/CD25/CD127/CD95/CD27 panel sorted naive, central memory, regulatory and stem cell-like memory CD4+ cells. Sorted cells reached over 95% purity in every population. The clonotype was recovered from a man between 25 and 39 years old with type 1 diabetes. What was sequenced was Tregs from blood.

The CDR3 reads CASSQGLAGVETQYF. The CDR3 nucleotides read TGTGCCAGCAGCCAGGGACTAGCGGGAGTTGAGACCCAGTACTTC. The chain carries TRBV7-2 and TRBJ2-5, with 14 bases identical to TRBD2. V lost 5 bases to trimming and J lost 5 bases; unmatched junction nucleotides: 4. CDR3 length: 15 residues. Looked up from germline, CDR1 is SGHTA and CDR2 is FQGNSA.